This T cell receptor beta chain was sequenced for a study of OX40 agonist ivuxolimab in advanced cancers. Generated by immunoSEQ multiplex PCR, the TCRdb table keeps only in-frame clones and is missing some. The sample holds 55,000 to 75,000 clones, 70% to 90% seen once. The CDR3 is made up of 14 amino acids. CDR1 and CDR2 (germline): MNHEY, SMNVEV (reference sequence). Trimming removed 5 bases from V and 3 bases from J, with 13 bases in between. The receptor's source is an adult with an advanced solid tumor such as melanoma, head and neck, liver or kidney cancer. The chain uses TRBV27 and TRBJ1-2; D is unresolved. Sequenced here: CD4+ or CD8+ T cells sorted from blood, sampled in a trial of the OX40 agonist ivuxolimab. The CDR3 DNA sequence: TGTGCCAGCAGTCCCGCCGGAGGGTACTATGGCTACACCTTC. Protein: CASSPAGGYYGYTF.